This passage covers 29 T cell receptor beta chains from one sample sequenced in a study of CD8+CD57+ T cells in acquired aplastic anemia. Genomic DNA, serving as template, underwent TCR beta VDJ and CDR3 profiling. Via MiXCR, TCRdb re-called the reads, giving one row per CDR3 protein. The data contain 130,000 or so distinct CDR3 sequences, less than 45% of them seen just once; the ten biggest clones take up 7.5% to 9.5%. Sequenced input: sorted CD4+, CD8+, or CD8+CD57+ T cells (not recorded which) from PBMCs. The source is a human donor in good health, serving as a control.

This clonotype was seen ten or more times. The chain is built from TRBV5-1 and TRBJ1-1; D may be TRBD1 (6 bases). Germline CDR1 and CDR2: SGHRS and YFSETQ. The CDR3 extends over 15 amino acids. The V end was cut by 0 bases, the J end by 2 bases, with 11 bases between. This CDR3 is CASSLGGGSNTEAFF. CDR3 DNA sequence: TGCGCCAGCAGCTTGGGGGGGGGCTCTAACACTGAAGCTTTCTTT.

The rearrangement links TRBV5-6 to TRBJ2-2; D may be TRBD1 (6 bases). This CDR3 comprises 19 residues. V lost 0 bases and J lost 1, with 19 bases in between. Germline V gene lookup returns CDR1 SGHDT and CDR2 YYEEEE. CDR3 loop: CASSLEGDLVRGNTGELFF. The CDR3 nucleotides are TGTGCCAGCAGCTTGGAGGGGGACCTAGTACGGGGGAACACCGGGGAGCTGTTTTTT.

This clonotype occurred a few times. A much larger clone lies one base from this, so it may be a read error. The chain recombines TRBV20-1 with TRBJ1-3, with no clear D. V gave up 6 bases and J gave up 0 bases, with 9 bases separating them. The CDR3 has 13 residues. Germline-derived CDR1 and CDR2 are DFQATT and SNEGSKA (reference sequence). CDR3 residues: CSAARVSGNTIYF. CDR3 sequence (DNA): TGCAGTGCCGCCAGAGTCTCTGGAAACACCATATATTTT.

This clonotype occurred a few times. The chain recombines TRBV5-6 with TRBJ2-7; D is unclear. Looked up from germline, CDR1 is SGHDT and CDR2 is YYEEEE. Trimming left V 2 bases short and J 2 bases short, with 8 bases between. This CDR3 contains 13 residues. The CDR3 loop reads CASSLGSPYEQYF. Here the CDR3 DNA reads TGTGCCAGCAGCTTAGGCAGTCCCTACGAGCAGTACTTC.

This clonotype was counted many times. This chain links TRBV20-1 with TRBJ1-5; D not resolved. The length of the CDR3 is 16 residues. Germline lookup yields CDR1 DFQATT and CDR2 SNEGSKA (reference sequence). V was pared by 6 bases and J by 0 bases, with 18 bases between. This CDR3 reads CSAEQRSGFSNQPQHF. The CDR3 region has the DNA TGCAGTGCCGAGCAACGGTCCGGTTTTAGCAATCAGCCCCAGCATTTT.

The chain employs TRBV7-2 and TRBJ1-1; D is ambiguous. The germline gives CDR1 SGHTA, CDR2 FQGNSA. With 5 bases removed from V and 6 bases from J, the gap between germline ends came to 10 bases. The CDR3 totals 12 residues. The DNA of the CDR3 is TGTGCCAGCAGCCAAGCAGGACCTGAAGCTTTCTTT. Translated, it gives CASSQAGPEAFF.

The chain joins TRBV11-1 to TRBJ2-7, with 9 nucleotides matching TRBD1. Germline CDR1 is SGHAT and CDR2 is FQDESV (reference sequence). The CDR3 totals 15 residues. The trim removed 4 bases at V and 4 bases at J, leaving 8 bases unmatched. The CDR3 coding sequence is TGTGCCAGCAGCTCCGTCGGACAGGGGAGGTACGAGCAGTACTTC. Translation gives CASSSVGQGRYEQYF.

About this clonotype: A much larger clone lies one base from this, so it may be a read error. The chain links TRBV11-2 to TRBJ2-3; D not resolved. CDR3 length: 15 amino acids. CDR1 is SGHAT and CDR2 is FQNNGV in the germline V gene. V was clipped by 4 bases and J by 2 bases, with 13 bases between them. CDR3 bases: TGTGCCAGCAGCTCTCCCTGGGTCGACACAGATACGCAGTATTTT. Its translation is CASSSPWVDTDTQYF. Full variable domain (remainder filled in from reference TRBV11-2 and TRBJ2-3): EAGVAQSPRYKIIEKRQSVAFWCNPISGHATLYWYQQILGQGPKLLIQFQNNGVVDDSQLPKDRFSAERLKGVDSTLKIQPAKLEDSAVYLCASSSPWVDTDTQYFGPGTRLTVL.

This clonotype was counted a few times. The genes are TRBV5-4 and TRBJ1-6; D is unresolved. Deletions cut 0 bases from V and 7 bases from J, with 8 bases between. CDR3 length equals 14 residues. From germline, CDR1 is SGHNT and CDR2 YYREEE (reference sequence). CDR3 sequence reads: CASSLGPRNSPLHF. Here the CDR3 DNA reads TGTGCCAGCAGCTTGGGCCCCCGCAATTCACCCCTCCACTTT.

This clonotype appeared many times. The genes are TRBV7-9 and TRBJ1-1; tentative D call: TRBD1 (5 bases). Trimming took 5 bases from V and 0 from J, leaving 13 bases between them. The CDR3 covers 15 residues. CDR1 SEHNR and CDR2 FQNEAQ come from the germline V gene (reference sequence). The CDR3 DNA is TGTGCCAGCAGCCTGCAGGGAAGGGTGAACACTGAAGCTTTCTTT. Its translation is CASSLQGRVNTEAFF. The whole variable domain, filled in from reference TRBV7-9 and TRBJ1-1, reads DTGVSQNPRHKITKRGQNVTFRCDPISEHNRLYWYRQTLGQGPEFLTYFQNEAQLEKSRLLSDRFSAERPKGSFSTLEIQRTEQGDSAMYLCASSLQGRVNTEAFFGQGTRLTVV.

The V and J genes are TRBV2 and TRBJ2-2; D assignment may be TRBD1 or TRBD2 (5 bases each). This CDR3 region has 15 residues. The ends were cut back, 11 bases at V and 2 bases at J, with 18 bases in the middle. CDR1 is SNHLY, CDR2 FYNNEI, per germline. CDR3 loop: CALRRGRRNTGELFF. In nucleotides, the CDR3 is TGTGCCTTGCGCCGGGGACGAAGAAACACCGGGGAGCTGTTTTTT.

At least ten counts were recorded for this clonotype. DNA of the CDR3: TGTGCCAGCTCACCAGACAGGGCTCGTTACGAGCAGTACTTC. Translating it yields CASSPDRARYEQYF. The V call is TRBV18, the J call TRBJ2-7; TRBD1 agrees at 7 bases. Germline trimming cut 2 bases from V and 4 bases from J; bases unmatched to any gene: 5. The length of the CDR3 is 14 residues. Germline loops: CDR1 KGHSH, CDR2 LQKENI.

In this sample, this clonotype turned up once. V is TRBV20-1 and J is TRBJ2-5, with a tentative D call TRBD1 (6 bases). Deletions cut 6 bases from V and 5 bases from J, with 10 bases between. Germline loops: CDR1 DFQATT, CDR2 SNEGSKA (reference sequence). The CDR3 is 11 amino acids. The DNA for the CDR3 is TGCAGTGCCGGACAGCGGGAGACCCAGTACTTC. Amino acids: CSAGQRETQYF.

V and J are TRBV9 and TRBJ2-1; D assignment may be TRBD1 or TRBD2 (6 bases each). V was clipped by 7 bases and J by 3 bases, with 23 bases between them. The CDR3 extends over 17 amino acids. Germline V lookup: CDR1 SGDLS, CDR2 YYNGEE. The CDR3 spells CASSLSLALGGYNEQFF. The CDR3 coding sequence is TGTGCCAGCTCACTATCGCTAGCGTTAGGGGGCTACAATGAGCAGTTCTTC.

The rearrangement links TRBV7-6 to TRBJ1-5; D gene unclear. The germline gives CDR1 SGHVS, CDR2 FNYEAQ. The CDR3 loop spans 13 amino acids. V lost 1 base and J 6 bases, leaving 7 bases between the germline ends. CDR3 bases: TGTGCCAGCAGCTTAGGAACGGGTCAGCCCCAGCATTTT. Its translation is CASSLGTGQPQHF. Filled out from reference TRBV7-6 and TRBJ1-5, the complete variable domain reads GAGVSQSPRYKVTKRGQDVALRCDPISGHVSLYWYRQALGQGPEFLTYFNYEAQQDKSGLPNDRFSAERPEGSISTLTIQRTEQRDSAMYRCASSLGTGQPQHFGDGTRLSIL.

In this sample, this clonotype turned up once. The conserved phenylalanine or tryptophan normally closing the CDR3 is absent here, so this likely arose from a read error. The DNA is omitted, as the CDR3 cannot be located on it reliably, and the CDR3 follows TCRdb's listing. The rearrangement links TRBV2 to TRBJ2-6; the table's D call TRBD1 went unverified against the DNA. The CDR3 extends over 8 residues, inclusive of both ends. Germline CDR1 is SNHLY and CDR2 is FYNNEI. The CDR3 here is CASSGGPT.

CDR3 loop: CASTTTGTTEAFF. The CDR3 region has the DNA TGTGCCAGCACCACGACAGGGACCACTGAAGCTTTCTTT. This chain links TRBV12-3 or TRBV12-4 with TRBJ1-1; TRBD1 agrees at 7 bases. This CDR3 comprises 13 residues. The V segment lost 7 bases and the J segment 4 bases; nucleotides outside the gene matches: 6.

The chain employs TRBV2 and TRBJ1-2; a weak D match, TRBD1 (6 bases). Per the germline V gene, CDR1 is SNHLY and CDR2 is FYNNEI. The CDR3 is 11 amino acids. The V end was cut by 5 bases, the J end by 8 bases, with 9 bases between. The CDR3 spells CASSTGRGYTF. The CDR3 coding sequence is TGTGCCAGCAGTACAGGGCGCGGCTACACCTTC. Full variable domain (outside the CDR3, taken from reference TRBV2 and TRBJ1-2): EPEVTQTPSHQVTQMGQEVILRCVPISNHLYFYWYRQILGQKVEFLVSFYNNEISEKSEIFDDQFSVERPDGSNFTLKIRSTKLEDSAMYFCASSTGRGYTFGSGTRLTVV.

This clonotype was counted only a few times. The chain couples TRBV27 to TRBJ1-5; D not resolved. This CDR3 is built from 15 residues. V was clipped by 5 bases and J by 5 bases, with 16 bases between them. Per germline, CDR1 MNHEY and CDR2 SMNVEV (reference sequence). The DNA for the CDR3 is TGTGCCAGCAGTCTAGAGAGAGGTGTGTATCAGCCCCAGCATTTT. It codes for CASSLERGVYQPQHF.

This clonotype was picked up many times. The V gene is TRBV5-1, the J gene TRBJ2-7; 7 nucleotides match TRBD1. The CDR3 is 15 residues long. V shed 5 bases and J 3 bases; nucleotides not matched to a gene: 11. The germline CDR1 and CDR2 sequences are SGHRS and YFSETQ. CDR3 bases: TGCGCCAGCAGATTACGACAGGGTGTGAACTACGAGCAGTACTTC. Residues: CASRLRQGVNYEQYF.

This chain joins TRBV25-1 and TRBJ2-3, with 10 bases identical to TRBD2. CDR1 and CDR2 (germline): MGHDK, SYGVNS. The V and J ends lost 5 bases and 0 bases, in that order; junction bases with no gene match: 8. CDR3 size: 17 residues. The CDR3 DNA reads TGTGCCAGCAGTTCTTTAGCGGGGGGACCAAGCACAGATACGCAGTATTTT. Translated: CASSSLAGGPSTDTQYF.

This chain joins TRBV4-3 and TRBJ2-7; D is undetermined. CDR1 is LGHNA, CDR2 YSLEER, per germline. The CDR3 runs to 13 residues. Trimming took 3 bases from V and 1 from J, leaving 7 bases between them. CDR3 in amino acids: CASSQSQSYEQYF. CDR3 nucleotides: TGCGCCAGCAGCCAGAGTCAGTCCTACGAGCAGTACTTC.

This clonotype was counted at least ten times. The rearrangement joins TRBV24-1 to TRBJ2-1, with a tentative D call TRBD2 (5 bases). Trimming took 4 bases from V and 0 from J, leaving 9 bases between them. The CDR3 loop spans 15 amino acids. CDR1 KGHDR and CDR2 SFDVKD come from the germline V gene. The CDR3 nucleotides are TGTGCCACCAGTGACCAGCGGAGCTCCTACAATGAGCAGTTCTTC. Its protein is CATSDQRSSYNEQFF.

This clonotype was seen repeatedly, ten times or more. The rearrangement uses TRBV9 and TRBJ2-7; weak D call: TRBD2 (6 bases). This CDR3 is 13 amino acids long. V was cut by 4 bases and J by 7 bases, with 15 bases left in between. CDR1 and CDR2 (germline): SGDLS, YYNGEE. DNA for the CDR3: TGTGCCAGCAGCTTCGAGACGGGGAGGGAGCAGTACTTC. This translates into CASSFETGREQYF.

The chain uses TRBV19 and TRBJ2-7; the D gene is possibly TRBD1 (6 bases). Germline CDR1 reads LNHDA; CDR2 reads SQIVND (reference sequence). Deletions cut 9 bases from V and 3 bases from J, with 15 bases between. This CDR3 is built from 13 residues. The CDR3: CASRRTGFYEQYF. Here the CDR3 DNA reads TGTGCCAGCAGGAGAACAGGGTTCTACGAGCAGTACTTC.

The rearrangement uses TRBV7-9 and TRBJ1-2; 8 positions agree with TRBD1. The ends lost 9 bases at V and 4 bases at J; junction bases unmatched: 10. The CDR3 length is 14 residues. Germline CDR1 SEHNR, CDR2 FQNEAQ (reference sequence). CDR3 sequence reads: CASTHRGSGYGYTF. As DNA, the CDR3 is TGTGCCAGTACCCACAGGGGGTCTGGCTATGGCTACACCTTC. The full variable domain, its missing parts supplied by reference TRBV7-9 and TRBJ1-2, is DTGVSQNPRHKITKRGQNVTFRCDPISEHNRLYWYRQTLGQGPEFLTYFQNEAQLEKSRLLSDRFSAERPKGSFSTLEIQRTEQGDSAMYLCASTHRGSGYGYTFGSGTRLTVV.

This clonotype has ten or more counts. The chain employs TRBV5-1 and TRBJ2-7, with 8 positions matching TRBD2. V dropped 4 bases and J dropped 1; count of bases not matched to a gene: 7. Germline V gene sequence: CDR1 SGHRS, CDR2 YFSETQ. The CDR3 spans 15 residues. The CDR3 DNA reads TGCGCCAGCAGCCTTAGCGGGGCGGAATCCTACGAGCAGTACTTC. It yields the protein CASSLSGAESYEQYF.

This clonotype was recorded a few times. The V gene is TRBV19, the J gene TRBJ2-6; D not resolved. From germline, CDR1 is LNHDA and CDR2 SQIVND (reference sequence). The ends were cut back, 6 bases at V and 3 bases at J, with 9 bases in the middle. The CDR3 sequence is 14 residues long. Here the CDR3 DNA reads TGTGCCAGTAGGATAACCAGTGGGGCCAACGTCCTGACTTTC. Protein product: CASRITSGANVLTF.

In its sample, this clonotype was seen many times. The chain joins TRBV12-3 or TRBV12-4 to TRBJ2-1, with D uncertain. Trimming cost V 6 bases and J 9 bases, with 9 bases left between them. The CDR3 is 11 residues long. CDR3 in DNA: TGTGCCAGCAGCACCATAATTGAGCAGTTCTTC. Translated, it gives CASSTIIEQFF.